A single sample is the source of the 2 T cell receptor beta chains below, sequenced in a study of OX40 agonist ivuxolimab in advanced cancers. Using immunoSEQ multiplex PCR, the repertoire was profiled, and TCRdb retains in-frame clones only, with some absent. The data contain about 83,000 clones, roughly 83% of them singletons. The material sequenced was CD4+ or CD8+ T cells sorted from blood, taken in a trial of the OX40 agonist ivuxolimab. The source is an adult with an advanced solid tumor such as melanoma, head and neck, liver or kidney cancer.

V gene TRBV27 combines with J gene TRBJ1-6; possible D gene TRBD1, 5 bases. CDR3 size: 14 residues. Trimming removed 5 bases at V and 6 bases at J, with 11 bases between. The germline CDR1 and CDR2 sequences are MNHEY and SMNVEV (reference sequence). CDR3 bases: TGTGCCAGCAGTGAGAGGGGCCCTAATTCACCCCTCCACTTT. Amino acid sequence: CASSERGPNSPLHF.

The J gene is TRBJ1-3, the V gene TRBV6-5; unclear D gene. With 0 bases removed from V and 3 bases from J, the gap between germline ends came to 3 bases. Germline V gene data show CDR1 as MNHEY and CDR2 as SVGAGI. The CDR3 has 13 residues. The CDR3 region is CASSYSVGNTIYF. The CDR3 DNA is TGTGCCAGCAGTTACTCAGTTGGAAACACCATATATTTT.